This T cell receptor (beta chain) appears in the sequencing data of a study of blood T cell repertoires in COVID-19. Whole-study context: Samples taken during acute and convalescent COVID-19 were collected in the United States, Italy and Spain. T cells, B-cell-depleted T cells, or PBMCs supplied cDNA or gDNA.

Profiled with immunoSEQ multiplex PCR; TCRdb holds only in-frame clones, not every one. This table has 200,000 to 250,000 clones, 84% appearing once. The CDR3 covers 12 residues. The V segment lost 5 bases and the J segment 11 bases; nucleotides outside the gene matches: 6. The germline V gene encodes CDR1 MNHEY and CDR2 SVGAGI. This clone has more than one count but fewer than ten. The sequence was collected from a woman aged 40 to 50 who had recovered from COVID-19. The V call is TRBV6-5, the J call TRBJ1-1, with TRBD1 matching 9 bases. Material for sequencing was peripheral blood. This CDR3 is CASSRTGANAFF. The CDR3 DNA follows: TGTGCCAGCAGTCGGACAGGGGCAAACGCTTTCTTT.